The rows below give T cell receptor beta chains drawn from one sample of a study of T cell repertoires in cytomegalovirus infection. TCRdb re-analysed the reads in MiXCR, keeping a single row per CDR3 protein. This sample carries roughly 500,000 distinct CDR3 sequences, around a third of them seen once, and the ten largest clones take about 17%. Their antigens remain unidentified. The material was cultured PBMCs, obtained from culture after CMV antigen stimulation. The receptors shown here come from a human donor in good health (CMV status not recorded). Some clones in this sample may be carry-over from other donors' samples. CDR3s include the opening cysteine and the closing phenylalanine or tryptophan. Fields, in order: V gene, J gene, CDR3 protein.

v_call: TRBV12-3/TRBV12-4; j_call: TRBJ1-2; cdr3_aa: CASSAGDNYGYTF
v_call: TRBV7-8; j_call: TRBJ1-1; cdr3_aa: CASQRTRVATEAFF
v_call: TRBV11-3; j_call: TRBJ2-3; cdr3_aa: CASRKTLAGVKDTQYF
v_call: TRBV7-9; j_call: TRBJ2-1; cdr3_aa: CASSLGAGGINEQFF
v_call: TRBV5-8; j_call: TRBJ2-1; cdr3_aa: CASSLGQGAPWNEQFF
v_call: TRBV7-8; j_call: TRBJ1-2; cdr3_aa: CASSLAGGSSGGYTF
v_call: TRBV19; j_call: TRBJ2-7; cdr3_aa: CASSIGEGYEQYF
v_call: TRBV27; j_call: TRBJ2-7; cdr3_aa: CASSLSLGLSYEQYF
v_call: TRBV11-2; j_call: TRBJ2-2; cdr3_aa: CASSLVANTGELFF
v_call: TRBV6-2/TRBV6-3; j_call: TRBJ2-7; cdr3_aa: CASRDFGGRTYEQYF